Shown below are 13 T cell receptor beta chains from a single sample sequenced in a study of OX40 agonist ivuxolimab in advanced cancers. Clones were read by immunoSEQ multiplex PCR, and TCRdb kept only the in-frame ones, dropping some. The sample includes tens of thousands of clones, about 89% of them seen just once. Sample: CD4+ or CD8+ T cells sorted from blood, taken in a trial of the OX40 agonist ivuxolimab. Receptor source: an adult with an advanced solid tumor such as melanoma, head and neck, liver or kidney cancer.

The chain couples TRBV29-1 to TRBJ2-7; unclear D gene. The CDR3 has 12 residues. The germline V gene encodes CDR1 SQVTM and CDR2 ANQGSEA. V lost 4 bases to trimming and J lost 4 bases, with 11 bases between them. Written as DNA, the CDR3 is TGCAGCGTTGGGCAGGTTAAGTACGAGCAGTACTTC. Its translation: CSVGQVKYEQYF.

Concerning this clone: The same CDR3 can be traced to other DNA sequences in this sample. V is TRBV6-1 and J is TRBJ2-3, with 7 bases fitting TRBD1. The J segment lost 1 base and the V segment lost 5 bases, leaving 3 bases of the junction unmatched. Germline CDR1 MNHNS, CDR2 SASEGT. CDR3 length: 14 residues. DNA for the CDR3: TGTGCCAGCAGTACAGGGGAAGGCACAGATACGCAGTATTTT. Its protein is CASSTGEGTDTQYF.

This chain connects TRBV6-5 to TRBJ1-1; no definite D call. Between the trimmed V and J ends, which lost 4 bases and 3 bases, there was a span of 12 bases. The CDR3 has 14 amino acids. Per germline, CDR1 MNHEY and CDR2 SVGAGI. CDR3: CASSFTAGDTEAFF. In DNA form, the CDR3 reads TGTGCCAGCAGTTTCACGGCGGGAGACACTGAAGCTTTCTTT.

The CDR3 nucleotides read TGCGCCAGCAGCTTGGTTTGGGGTGAGCAGTTCTTC. Translated, it gives CASSLVWGEQFF. The chain combines TRBV5-1 with TRBJ2-1; D call uncertain. The V gene's germline CDR1 is SGHRS and CDR2 YFSETQ. The CDR3 is 12 residues long. Trimming cost V 0 bases and J 9 bases, with 7 bases left between them.

This sequence joins TRBV10-1 and TRBJ2-1, with D maybe TRBD2 (5 bases). CDR1 is WNHNN, CDR2 SYGVQD, per germline (reference sequence). V dropped 5 bases and J dropped 4 bases, with 12 bases sitting between them. This CDR3 has 14 residues. This CDR3 reads CASSKAGQYNEQFF. The CDR3 DNA reads TGCGCCAGCAGTAAGGCGGGCCAATACAATGAGCAGTTCTTC.

The V gene is TRBV7-9, the J gene TRBJ2-1, with TRBD1 matching over 7 bases. Germline V gene sequence: CDR1 SEHNR, CDR2 FQNEAQ (reference sequence). V shed 5 bases and J 7 bases; nucleotides not matched to a gene: 17. The CDR3 runs 17 residues. The CDR3 spells CASSLSRQGLVGNEQFF. CDR3 nucleotide sequence: TGTGCCAGCAGCCTATCCCGACAGGGCTTGGTTGGTAATGAGCAGTTCTTC.

The rearrangement joins TRBV6-5 to TRBJ2-1; D remains ambiguous. CDR1 is MNHEY, CDR2 SVGAGI, per germline. This CDR3 comprises 12 residues. V lost 4 bases and J 6 bases, leaving 7 bases between the germline ends. CDR3 in amino acids: CASSSSTNEQFF. The CDR3 region has the DNA TGTGCCAGCAGTTCATCGACCAATGAGCAGTTCTTC.

This clone has a single count. The chain employs TRBV6-5 and TRBJ2-1; 8 bases are shared with TRBD1. J was trimmed by 4 bases and V by 2 bases; bases with no gene match: 4. This CDR3 is 15 amino acids long. Germline V lookup: CDR1 MNHEY, CDR2 SVGAGI. The CDR3 DNA reads as TGTGCCAGCAGTTACGGAGGACAGGGATACAATGAGCAGTTCTTC. Residues: CASSYGGQGYNEQFF.

The CDR3 protein is CASSDFHF. CDR3 bases: TGTGCCAGCAGTGACTTCCATTTT. V usage is TRBV6-4 and J usage is TRBJ1-5; D not certain. Trimming pared 1 base from V and 16 bases from J, leaving 2 bases between. The CDR3 has 8 amino acids. Germline-derived CDR1 and CDR2 are MRHNA and SNTAGT.

The chain uses TRBV15 and TRBJ2-3, with 11 bases fitting TRBD2. Germline V CDR1 and CDR2: LNHNV, YYDKDF (reference sequence). CDR3 length: 16 residues. After removal of 0 bases from V and 4 bases from J, the junction contained 3 bases not matched to a gene. CDR3 nucleotides: TGTGCCACCAGCAGAGAACTAGCGGGAGCATCAGATACGCAGTATTTT. Translation: CATSRELAGASDTQYF.

This clone was detected once. The gene calls are TRBV5-1 and TRBJ2-1, with 11 bases identical to TRBD2. V was clipped by 2 bases and J by 9 bases; unmatched bases: 7. The CDR3 has 15 amino acids. Germline assignment: CDR1 SGHRS and CDR2 YFSETQ. Here the CDR3 DNA reads TGCGCCAGCAGCTTAACTAGCGGGAGATCCGGTGAGCAGTTCTTC. Its translation is CASSLTSGRSGEQFF.

V is TRBV11-3 and J is TRBJ2-7, with 9 bases lining up with TRBD2. Looked up from germline, CDR1 is SGHNT and CDR2 is YENEEA. CDR3 length: 15 amino acids. The V gene end was trimmed by 3 bases and the J gene end by 2 bases; junction bases not matched to a gene: 5. The DNA of the CDR3 is TGTGCCAGCAGCTTCACCGGGACTAGCACCTACGAGCAGTACTTC. This encodes CASSFTGTSTYEQYF.

The chain couples TRBV29-1 to TRBJ2-5, with a tentative D call TRBD2 (6 bases). The CDR3 is made up of 13 amino acids. The V end lost 4 bases, the J end lost 3 bases, and 12 bases lay between the germline ends. Germline V gives CDR1 SQVTM, CDR2 ANQGSEA. The CDR3 protein is CSVGWGGEETQYF. The CDR3 DNA reads TGCAGCGTTGGTTGGGGAGGAGAAGAGACCCAGTACTTC.